Described below is a single T cell receptor (beta chain) sequence and its context. Its antigen is currently unknown. Germline CDR1 reads SGDLS; CDR2 reads YYNGEE. This CDR3 region has 15 residues. V was pared by 4 bases and J by 5 bases, with 6 bases of the junction left unmatched. Every patient had relapsed following autologous stem cell transplantation, and cohorts differed in brentuximab vedotin exposure. These data originate in a study of PD-1 blockade in classical Hodgkin lymphoma. Study-wide context: Once every 2 weeks, patients received intravenous nivolumab at 3 mg/kg. Whole-study findings and limits: Why repertoires differed is undefined; disease activity or prior therapy possibly contributed. Patients starting nivolumab under 1 year after ASCT were excluded.

The protocol was immunoSEQ multiplex PCR, while the TCRdb copy is restricted to in-frame clones and leaves out a portion. The sample consists of 40,000 to 50,000 clones, 78% of them appearing once. This TCR was recovered from a human donor with classical Hodgkin lymphoma. The rearrangement links TRBV9 to TRBJ1-6; 7 bases match TRBD1. Sample: peripheral blood mononuclear cells (PBMCs), taken at baseline. In nucleotides, the CDR3 is TGTGCCAGCAGCCCCTCCGGGACAGATAATTCACCCCTCCACTTT. This sequence encodes CASSPSGTDNSPLHF.